Detailed here is one T cell receptor (beta chain). Its antigen is unidentified. CDR1 is LNHDA, CDR2 SQIVND, per germline (reference sequence). With 5 bases clipped from V and 8 bases from J, the junction kept 9 bases outside the gene matches. The CDR3 runs to 14 residues. Sequencing used immunoSEQ multiplex PCR; TCRdb keeps in-frame clones, though not all of them. The sample carries tens of thousands of clones, 86% recorded once. The data belong to a study of a mutant IDH1 vaccine in newly diagnosed glioma. Study background: The treated population exhibited a male proportion of roughly 62%, a female proportion of about 40%, and a mean age of around 40 years. Pretreatment consisted of radiotherapy, temozolomide, or both, with most receiving both. Points from the study as a whole: Pseudoprogression looked unconnected to shifts in top peripheral T cell clonotypes. Vaccination elicited immune responses in 90% to 95% of patients.

Regarding time point: baseline, week 1 (first vaccination visit). The treatment denotes: pre-vaccination baseline after standard-of-care therapy. The sequence derives from a man younger than 45 with glioma. The V gene is TRBV19, the J gene TRBJ1-2; 9 bases line up with TRBD1. The source material was PBMCs, sampled from a glioma patient treated with radiotherapy, temozolomide or both. The CDR3 sequence is CASSPGQGTGGYTF. The CDR3 bases are TGTGCCAGTAGTCCGGGACAGGGCACTGGCGGCTACACCTTC.